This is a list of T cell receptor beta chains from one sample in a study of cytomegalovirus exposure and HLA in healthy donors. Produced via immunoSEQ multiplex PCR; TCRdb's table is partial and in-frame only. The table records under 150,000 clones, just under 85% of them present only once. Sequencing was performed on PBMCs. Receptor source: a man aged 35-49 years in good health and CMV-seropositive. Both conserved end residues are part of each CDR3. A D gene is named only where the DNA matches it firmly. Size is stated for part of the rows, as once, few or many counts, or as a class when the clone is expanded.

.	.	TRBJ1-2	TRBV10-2	TGCGCCAGCAGTGAGTCGACAGGAGGTCGCTATGGCTACACCTTC	CASSESTGGRYGYTF
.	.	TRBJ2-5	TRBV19	TGTGCCAGTAGTATAGTTGCGGGGAGTGAGACCCAGTACTTC	CASSIVAGSETQYF
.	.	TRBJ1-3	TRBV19	TGTGCCAGTAGTCCCCAGGGTAACGGAAACACCATATATTTT	CASSPQGNGNTIYF
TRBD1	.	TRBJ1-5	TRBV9	TGTGCCAGCAGCACGGGACAGGGCTTTAGCAATCAGCCCCAGCATTTT	CASSTGQGFSNQPQHF
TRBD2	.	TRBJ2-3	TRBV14	TGTGCCAGCAGCCAAGGGGCTAGCGGGGGGAAAGTACCTACACACGACACAGATACGCAGTATTTT	CASSQGASGGKVPTHDTDTQYF
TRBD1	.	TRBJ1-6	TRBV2	TGTGCCAGCAGTAGGGGGACAGCAAATTCACCCCTCCACTTT	CASSRGTANSPLHF
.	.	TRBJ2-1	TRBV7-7	TGTGCCAGCAGCTTATCGCGGACTTACAATGAGCAGTTCTTC	CASSLSRTYNEQFF
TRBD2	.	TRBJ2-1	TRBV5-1	TGCGCCAGCAGCTTTAGCGGGGGCCGAGAGGAGCAGTTCTTC	CASSFSGGREEQFF
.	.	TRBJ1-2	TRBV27	TGTGCCAGCAAGGAAACAGGAGTTCCTGGCTACACCTTC	CASKETGVPGYTF
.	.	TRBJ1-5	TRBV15	TGTGCCACCAGCAGAGATAGGACAAATCAGCCCCAGCATTTT	CATSRDRTNQPQHF
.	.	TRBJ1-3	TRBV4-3	TGCGCCAGCCCCCAGGGCCCTGGAAACACCATATATTTT	CASPQGPGNTIYF
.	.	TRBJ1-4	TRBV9	TGTGCCAGCAGCTTCCAGACAGGCAGTAATGAAAAACTGTTTTTT	CASSFQTGSNEKLFF
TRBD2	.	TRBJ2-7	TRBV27	TGTGCCAGCAGTTACAGCGGGAGGAGAGACGAGCAGTACTTC	CASSYSGRRDEQYF
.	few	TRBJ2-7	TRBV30	TGTGCCTGCCTCGGACGTACGGGAGAGCAGTACTTC	CACLGRTGEQYF
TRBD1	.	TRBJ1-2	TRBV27	TGTGCCAGCAGTTTAGGGTTTGGACAGGGGACTTATGGCTACACCTTC	CASSLGFGQGTYGYTF
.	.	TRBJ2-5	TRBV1	TGCACCAGCGCAGACTCGTACCAAGAGACCCAGTACTTC	CTSADSYQETQYF
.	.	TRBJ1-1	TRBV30	TGTGCCTGGAGTGTAGTGGGAGGTACTGAAGCTTTCTTT	CAWSVVGGTEAFF
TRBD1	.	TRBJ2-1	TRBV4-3	TGCGCCAGCAGCCAGGACAGGGTTCGAAGTGAGCAGTTCTTC	CASSQDRVRSEQFF
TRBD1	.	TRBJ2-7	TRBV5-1	TGCGCCAGCAGCCTGGGACAGGGTCACTACGAGCAGTACTTC	CASSLGQGHYEQYF
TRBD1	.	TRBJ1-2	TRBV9	TGTGCCAGCAGCGAAGGACAGGGGAGCTATGGCTACACCTTC	CASSEGQGSYGYTF
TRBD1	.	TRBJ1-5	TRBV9	TGTGCCAGCAGCCCTTGGGACAGGGCGAATCAGCCCCAGCATTTT	CASSPWDRANQPQHF
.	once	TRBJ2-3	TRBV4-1	TGCGCCAGCAGCCAAGATAGGCCAGGGACTAGCACAGATACGCAGTATTTT	CASSQDRPGTSTDTQYF
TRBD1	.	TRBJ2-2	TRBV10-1	TGCGCCACTACAGGGGGCGCAACCGGGGAGCTGTTTTTT	CATTGGATGELFF
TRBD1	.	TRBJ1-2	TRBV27	TGTGCCAGCAGTCCGGACAGGGGGCTGTATGGCTACACCTTC	CASSPDRGLYGYTF
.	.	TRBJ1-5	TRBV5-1	TGCGCCAGCAGCCTCTCCGGGGGACATCAGCCCCAGCATTTT	CASSLSGGHQPQHF
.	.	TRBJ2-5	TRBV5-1	TGCGCCAGCAGCTTGGAGCAGGGGACGTGGTACTTC	CASSLEQGTWYF
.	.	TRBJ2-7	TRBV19	TGTGCCAGTAGTTCGTCGGGCTCCTACGAGCAGTACTTC	CASSSSGSYEQYF
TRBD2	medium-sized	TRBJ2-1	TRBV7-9	TGTGCCAGCAGCCCCCGGACTAGCGGGAGTTGGGATGAGCAGTTCTTC	CASSPRTSGSWDEQFF
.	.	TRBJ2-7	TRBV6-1	TGTGCCAGCAGTGAAGGTAACTTCCTCGGCGAGCAGTACTTC	CASSEGNFLGEQYF
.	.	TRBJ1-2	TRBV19	TGTGCCAGTAGTTCGGTCGACAAGAATGGCTACACCTTC	CASSSVDKNGYTF
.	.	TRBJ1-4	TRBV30	TGTGCCTGGAGTGGGGACTTCTTTAATGAAAAACTGTTTTTT	CAWSGDFFNEKLFF
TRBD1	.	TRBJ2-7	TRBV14	TGTGCCAGCAGCCAAGTCCGGGACCGGGACAGGGCCTACGAGCAGTACTTC	CASSQVRDRDRAYEQYF
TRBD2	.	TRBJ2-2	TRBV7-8	TGTGCCAGCAGCTTAGATTCGGTTCGTCTAGCGGGATCGGGCGGGGAGCTGTTTTTT	CASSLDSVRLAGSGGELFF
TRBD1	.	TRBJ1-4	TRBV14	TGTGCCAGCAGCTCGGACAGGGTGGATGAAAAACTGTTTTTT	CASSSDRVDEKLFF
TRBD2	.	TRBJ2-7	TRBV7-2	TGTGCCAGCAGCGTAATGGGACTAGCGGGGGCCTACGAGCAGTACTTC	CASSVMGLAGAYEQYF
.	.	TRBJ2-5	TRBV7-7	TGTGCCAGCAGCTTAAGGGGCGCTTGGGAGACCCAGTACTTC	CASSLRGAWETQYF
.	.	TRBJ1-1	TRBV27	TGTGCCAGCAGTTTATCCGGGGGGCGGACTGAAGCTTTCTTT	CASSLSGGRTEAFF
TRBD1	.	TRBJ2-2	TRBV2	TGTGCCAGCACCGGAACTTACAGGGGGAAGGGCGGGGAGCTGTTTTTT	CASTGTYRGKGGELFF
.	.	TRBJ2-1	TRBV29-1	TGCAGCGTTGATGGCATATTCCCGGGGAATGAGCAGTTCTTC	CSVDGIFPGNEQFF
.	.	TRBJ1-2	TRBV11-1	TGTGCCAGCAGCTCAGGGGTTAACTATGGCTACACCTTC	CASSSGVNYGYTF
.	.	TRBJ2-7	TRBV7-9	TGTGCCAGCAGTACAAATCGCGGACAGACAGTTACCTACGAGCAGTACTTC	CASSTNRGQTVTYEQYF
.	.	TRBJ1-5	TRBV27	TGTGCCAGCAACCCCTGGGGGGGAAGCGGCAATCAGCCCCAGCATTTT	CASNPWGGSGNQPQHF
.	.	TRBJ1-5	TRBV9	TGTGCCAGCAGCGCCGGACATAGCAATCAGCCCCAGCATTTT	CASSAGHSNQPQHF
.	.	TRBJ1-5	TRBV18	TGTGCCAGCTCCCCGACAACAGGCCCCGCTAGTCAGCCCCAGCATTTT	CASSPTTGPASQPQHF
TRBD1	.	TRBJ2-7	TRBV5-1	TGCGCCAGCAGCCCGGGACAGGAGGGCTACGAGCAGTACTTC	CASSPGQEGYEQYF
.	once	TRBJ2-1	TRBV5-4	TGTGCCAGCAGCGACCAGAGGCGGCTAGCGTATGAGCAGTTCTTC	CASSDQRRLAYEQFF
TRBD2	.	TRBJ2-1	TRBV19	TGTGCCAGTAGGCCGACTAGCGGGGCCACCGATGAGCAGTTCTTC	CASRPTSGATDEQFF
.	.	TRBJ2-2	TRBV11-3	TGTGCCAGCAGCTTAGGTCGGGGGAGAGGCACCGGGGAGCTGTTTTTT	CASSLGRGRGTGELFF
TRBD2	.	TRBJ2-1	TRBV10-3	TGTGCCATCCGGGGGGGACTAGCGGGGGGCAGCTCCTACAATGAGCAGTTCTTC	CAIRGGLAGGSSYNEQFF
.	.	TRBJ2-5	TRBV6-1	TGTGCCAGCAGTGAAGCGCGGAGGGTAGGGACCCAGTACTTC	CASSEARRVGTQYF
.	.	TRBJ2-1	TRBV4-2	TGTGCCAGCAGCCATTTACCAAGTGGGAGTTCCTACAATGAGCAGTTCTTC	CASSHLPSGSSYNEQFF